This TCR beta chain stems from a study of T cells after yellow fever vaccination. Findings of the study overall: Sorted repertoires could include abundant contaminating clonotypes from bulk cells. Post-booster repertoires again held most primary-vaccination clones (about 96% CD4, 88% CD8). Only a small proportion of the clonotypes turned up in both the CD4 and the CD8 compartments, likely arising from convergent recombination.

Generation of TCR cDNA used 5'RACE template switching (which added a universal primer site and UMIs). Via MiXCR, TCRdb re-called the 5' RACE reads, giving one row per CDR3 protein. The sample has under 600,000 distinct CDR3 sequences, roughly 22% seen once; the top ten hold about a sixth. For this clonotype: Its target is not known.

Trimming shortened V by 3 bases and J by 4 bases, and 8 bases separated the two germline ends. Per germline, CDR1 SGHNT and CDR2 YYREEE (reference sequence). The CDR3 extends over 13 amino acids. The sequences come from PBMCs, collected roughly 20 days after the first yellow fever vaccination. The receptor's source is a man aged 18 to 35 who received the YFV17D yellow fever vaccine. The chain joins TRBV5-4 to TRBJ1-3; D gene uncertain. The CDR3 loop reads CASSSGYGNTIYF. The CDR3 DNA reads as TGTGCCAGCAGCTCGGGCTACGGAAACACCATATATTTT.